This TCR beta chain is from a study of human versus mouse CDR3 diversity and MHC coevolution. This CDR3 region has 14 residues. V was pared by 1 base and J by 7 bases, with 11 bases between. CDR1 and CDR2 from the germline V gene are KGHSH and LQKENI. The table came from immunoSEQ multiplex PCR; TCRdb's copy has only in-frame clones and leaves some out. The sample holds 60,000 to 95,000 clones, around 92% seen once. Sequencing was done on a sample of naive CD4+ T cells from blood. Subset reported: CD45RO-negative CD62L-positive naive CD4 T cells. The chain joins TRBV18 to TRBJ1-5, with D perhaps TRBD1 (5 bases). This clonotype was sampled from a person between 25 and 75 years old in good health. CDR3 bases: TGTGCCAGCTCACCACGGCAGGGTGGACAGCCCCAGCATTTT. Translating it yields CASSPRQGGQPQHF.